This T cell receptor beta chain was retrieved from a study of identical twins. Study-level points and caveats: In drawing conclusions, the study used cross-sectional statistical analysis and did not follow the same donors.

A few counts support this clonotype. Its antigen is unidentified. TCRdb ran MiXCR on the 5' RACE reads and lists one entry per CDR3 protein. The sample contains around 530,000 distinct CDR3 sequences, approximately 14% of which appear only once. Everyone who gave samples was a healthy Caucasian. The CDR3 is made up of 12 amino acids. Trimming cost V 9 bases and J 6 bases, with 12 bases left between them. Germline lookup yields CDR1 SGHRS and CDR2 YFSETQ. The same specimen was also included in a second study, on yellow fever vaccine responses in identical twins. From that paper: Reports say the vaccine T cell response in twins looked partly convergent and partly personalized.

This chain links TRBV5-1 with TRBJ2-2, with D possibly TRBD1 on 5 matching bases. This receptor was identified in a woman between 18 and 29 years old in good health. The sequenced sample was CD4+ T cells sorted from blood. The CDR3, as DNA: TGCGCCACCGCCAGGGAACCCGGGGAGCTGTTTTTT. Translated: CATAREPGELFF.